Listed below are T cell receptor beta chains from one sample, sequenced in a study of cytomegalovirus exposure and HLA in healthy donors. This table comes from immunoSEQ multiplex PCR, and its TCRdb copy is limited to in-frame clones, with some not included. The data contain 130,000 or so clones, 8.5% to 9% of them singletons. The sample consisted of PBMCs. The receptors were gathered from a woman aged 40 to 55 in good health and CMV-seropositive. Both conserved end residues are part of each CDR3. The D gene is left open where the match is weak. The size entry is marked missing in some rows and otherwise reads once, few, many or a size class.

V gene	D gene	clone size	J gene	CDR3 protein	CDR3 DNA
TRBV5-6	TRBD1	-	TRBJ1-5	CASSWGAGGLGNQPQHF	TGTGCCAGCAGCTGGGGGGCAGGGGGTTTGGGCAATCAGCCCCAGCATTTT
TRBV2	TRBD1	few	TRBJ2-2	CASRLQGAEGGELFF	TGTGCCAGCAGACTACAGGGGGCAGAAGGGGGGGAGCTGTTTTTT
TRBV10-1	TRBD2	few	TRBJ2-3	CASSSGTSGVTDTQYF	TGCGCCAGCAGTTCCGGGACTAGCGGGGTCACAGATACGCAGTATTTT
TRBV9	TRBD1	-	TRBJ2-7	CASSVGDSYEQYF	TGTGCCAGCAGCGTAGGGGACAGCTACGAGCAGTACTTC
TRBV6-1	-	few	TRBJ2-1	CASSEYASGIYNEQFF	TGTGCCAGCAGTGAATACGCCTCGGGTATCTACAATGAGCAGTTCTTC
TRBV7-9	TRBD2	-	TRBJ2-7	CASSLPGLEKYEQYF	TGTGCCAGCAGCTTGCCGGGACTAGAAAAATACGAGCAGTACTTC
TRBV28	TRBD1	-	TRBJ2-7	CASIPTPGTGSYEQYF	TGTGCCAGCATCCCTACTCCCGGGACAGGGTCGTACGAGCAGTACTTC
TRBV28	TRBD1	-	TRBJ1-2	CASSRTGPGYGYTF	TGTGCCAGCAGTAGGACAGGACCAGGCTATGGCTACACCTTC
TRBV5-1	TRBD2	-	TRBJ2-7	CASSLTGTSIYEQYF	TGCGCCAGCAGCTTGACCGGGACTAGCATCTACGAGCAGTACTTC
TRBV5-4	-	few	TRBJ2-7	CASSRRGGEQYF	TGTGCCAGCAGCCGCAGGGGTGGCGAGCAGTACTTC
TRBV29-1	TRBD1	few	TRBJ2-7	CSVERGQGTFNEQYF	TGCAGCGTTGAAAGGGGACAGGGGACATTCAACGAGCAGTACTTC
TRBV4-1	-	few	TRBJ2-7	CASSRQVSYEQYF	TGCGCCAGCAGCCGACAGGTCTCCTACGAGCAGTACTTC
TRBV5-6	-	few	TRBJ2-7	CASSSYRRGNYEQYF	TGTGCCAGCAGCTCATACCGAAGGGGAAATTACGAGCAGTACTTC
TRBV5-1	TRBD2	-	TRBJ2-7	CASSFRGGLGPQYF	TGCGCCAGCAGCTTCCGGGGGGGGCTCGGGCCGCAGTACTTC
TRBV11-2	TRBD1	-	TRBJ2-7	CASSLGDREYYEQYF	TGTGCCAGCAGCTTAGGAGACAGGGAGTACTACGAGCAGTACTTC
TRBV19	TRBD1	few	TRBJ1-2	CASSPPGQSYGYTF	TGTGCCAGTAGTCCACCGGGACAGAGTTATGGCTACACCTTC
TRBV4-2	TRBD1	few	TRBJ1-4	CASSQAEGQASEKLFF	TGTGCCAGCAGCCAAGCTGAGGGACAGGCTAGCGAAAAACTGTTTTTT
TRBV6-6	-	-	TRBJ2-5	CASTPTGKETQYF	TGTGCCAGCACTCCCACAGGGAAAGAGACCCAGTACTTC
TRBV6-5	TRBD1	-	TRBJ1-5	CASSPDRDQPQHF	TGTGCCAGCAGCCCGGACAGGGATCAGCCCCAGCATTTT
TRBV25-1	TRBD1	few	TRBJ1-2	CASSESRTGDYGYAF	TGTGCCAGCAGTGAATCTCGGACAGGGGACTATGGCTACGCCTTC
TRBV7-6	TRBD1	few	TRBJ1-6	CASSYRQGGNSPLHF	TGTGCCAGCAGCTACCGACAGGGCGGTAATTCACCCCTCCACTTT
TRBV25-1	-	-	TRBJ1-1	CASSRIGFGENTEAFF	TGTGCCAGCAGTCGAATCGGGTTCGGGGAGAACACTGAAGCTTTCTTT
TRBV6-4	TRBD1	few	TRBJ2-2	CASSGQGDGTGELFF	TGTGCCAGCAGTGGACAGGGCGATGGCACCGGGGAGCTGTTTTTT
TRBV14	TRBD1	few	TRBJ1-2	CASSQGPQGLGGYTF	TGTGCCAGCAGCCAAGGTCCACAGGGGCTCGGCGGCTACACCTTC
TRBV7-2	-	few	TRBJ2-7	CASSLSRGGGYEQYF	TGTGCCAGCAGCTTATCCAGGGGCGGAGGCTACGAGCAGTACTTC
TRBV19	-	-	TRBJ1-1	CASTLGGLEAFF	TGTGCCAGTACCCTCGGGGGGCTTGAAGCTTTCTTT
TRBV5-1	-	-	TRBJ2-1	CASSLLVSSDEQFF	TGCGCCAGCAGCCTGTTAGTATCGTCGGATGAGCAGTTCTTC
TRBV5-1	TRBD1	few	TRBJ1-4	CASSLGRDRFLNEKLFF	TGCGCCAGCAGCTTGGGCCGGGACAGATTCCTTAATGAAAAACTGTTTTTT